The next 14 T cell receptor beta chains were all read from a single sample in a study of blood T cell repertoires in COVID-19. The data were produced by immunoSEQ multiplex PCR, yet TCRdb's version contains in-frame clones alone and is incomplete. This sample has 70,000 or so clones, with 85% to 90% found just once. The sequenced material came from peripheral blood. The receptors shown here come from a human donor in a cohort sampled during active COVID-19.

CDR3 protein: CASSSTGGNQPQHF. For the CDR3, the DNA is TGTGCCAGCAGTTCGACAGGGGGCAATCAGCCCCAGCATTTT. The V and J genes are TRBV7-3 and TRBJ1-5; 8 bases map to TRBD1. This CDR3 is 14 amino acids long. Losses at the gene ends were 6 bases for V and 2 bases for J; bases not matched to a gene: 3. The germline gives CDR1 SGHTA, CDR2 FQGTGA.

In this sample, this clone turned up once. The chain employs TRBV2 and TRBJ2-5, with D perhaps TRBD2 (5 bases). Germline V gene data show CDR1 as SNHLY and CDR2 as FYNNEI. Deletions cut 2 bases from V and 4 bases from J, with 14 bases between. The CDR3 is 15 amino acids. This chain's CDR3 is CASSELGRAGETQYF. The CDR3 DNA follows: TGTGCCAGCAGTGAACTGGGTCGGGCGGGAGAGACCCAGTACTTC.

The chain combines TRBV19 with TRBJ1-5, with D unclear. Trimming cost V 6 bases and J 5 bases, with 11 bases left between them. Germline CDR1 and CDR2: LNHDA and SQIVND (reference sequence). The CDR3 sequence is 13 residues long. The CDR3 region is CASSGEWDQPQHF. The CDR3 DNA reads TGTGCCAGTAGCGGAGAATGGGATCAGCCCCAGCATTTT.

The rearrangement joins TRBV5-5 to TRBJ2-6; no reliable D call. This CDR3 has 15 residues. V lost 0 bases and J 1 base, leaving 5 bases between the germline ends. Germline V gene lookup returns CDR1 SGHKS and CDR2 YYEKEE (reference sequence). CDR3 DNA: TGTGCCAGCAGCTTGGCGGTATCTGGGGCCAACGTCCTGACTTTC. Amino acid sequence: CASSLAVSGANVLTF.

CDR3: CASSWSNTEAFF. CDR3 sequence (DNA): TGTGCCAGTAGTTGGAGCAACACTGAAGCTTTCTTT. V is TRBV19 and J is TRBJ1-1, with D unclear. The CDR3 loop spans 12 amino acids. Germline CDR1 reads LNHDA; CDR2 reads SQIVND (reference sequence). Trimming pared 5 bases from V and 2 bases from J, leaving 6 bases between. Based on the CDR3 plus reference TRBV19 and TRBJ1-1, the full variable domain is DGGITQSPKYLFRKEGQNVTLSCEQNLNHDAMYWYRQDPGQGLRLIYYSQIVNDFQKGDIAEGYSVSREKKESFPLTVTSAQKNPTAFYLCASSWSNTEAFFGQGTRLTVV.

The chain joins TRBV27 to TRBJ2-1, with 12 bases aligning to TRBD2. Germline V lookup: CDR1 MNHEY, CDR2 SMNVEV (reference sequence). J was trimmed by 12 bases and V by 3 bases; bases with no gene match: 6. The CDR3 is 14 amino acids. In nucleotides, the CDR3 is TGTGCCAGCAGTTTCCTAGCGGGAGGGCCGGGGCAGTTCTTC. Its protein is CASSFLAGGPGQFF.

This chain uses TRBV6-5 with TRBJ1-6; possibly TRBD1 for D (5 bases). CDR1 and CDR2 from the germline V gene are MNHEY and SVGAGI. CDR3 size: 13 residues. V was pared by 7 bases and J by 13 bases, with 17 bases between. The CDR3 DNA sequence: TGTGCCAGCACCCCTTGGTTGGAGGGGCCCCTCCACTTT. Amino acids: CASTPWLEGPLHF.

The rearrangement joins TRBV5-1 to TRBJ1-4; 11 bases are shared with TRBD1. Germline CDR1 SGHRS, CDR2 YFSETQ. This CDR3 contains 15 residues. With 4 bases clipped from V and 8 bases from J, the junction kept 7 bases outside the gene matches. CDR3 in amino acids: CASSTLGQGGEKLFF. The CDR3 coding sequence is TGCGCCAGCAGCACCCTGGGACAGGGGGGCGAAAAACTGTTTTTT. Using reference TRBV5-1 and TRBJ1-4 for the parts outside the CDR3, the full variable domain is KAGVTQTPRYLIKTRGQQVTLSCSPISGHRSVSWYQQTPGQGLQFLFEYFSETQRNKGNFPGRFSGRQFSNSRSEMNVSTLELGDSALYLCASSTLGQGGEKLFFGSGTQLSVL.

This clone was seen just once. The chain uses TRBV19 and TRBJ2-1; the match to TRBD1 covers 8 bases. With 6 bases clipped from V and 9 bases from J, the junction kept 4 bases outside the gene matches. Per the germline V gene, CDR1 is LNHDA and CDR2 is SQIVND (reference sequence). This CDR3 contains 12 residues. Written as DNA, the CDR3 is TGTGCCAGTAGCCCAGGGGGCGGTGAGCAGTTCTTC. Protein product: CASSPGGGEQFF. Looking up the rest from reference TRBV19 and TRBJ2-1 gives the full variable domain: DGGITQSPKYLFRKEGQNVTLSCEQNLNHDAMYWYRQDPGQGLRLIYYSQIVNDFQKGDIAEGYSVSREKKESFPLTVTSAQKNPTAFYLCASSPGGGEQFFGPGTRLTVL.

The chain links TRBV19 to TRBJ2-5; 10 bases align to TRBD2. The junction had 8 bases not matched to a gene; V was cut back by 6 bases and J by 4 bases. Germline V gene sequence: CDR1 LNHDA, CDR2 SQIVND (reference sequence). This CDR3 comprises 15 residues. CDR3 coding DNA: TGTGCCAGTAGCGAACTAGCGGGACAGCCAGAGACCCAGTACTTC. Amino acid sequence: CASSELAGQPETQYF.

The V and J genes are TRBV5-1 and TRBJ2-7; D possibly corresponds to TRBD1 (6 bases). The CDR3 sequence is 16 residues long. Per germline, CDR1 SGHRS and CDR2 YFSETQ. Trimming shortened V by 0 bases and J by 7 bases, and 20 bases separated the two germline ends. The CDR3 DNA reads TGCGCCAGCAGCTTGGCCCCGGGTTCAGGGGCGGGTGAGCAGTACTTC. It encodes CASSLAPGSGAGEQYF. The variable domain in full, with the rest retrieved from reference TRBV5-1 and TRBJ2-7, is KAGVTQTPRYLIKTRGQQVTLSCSPISGHRSVSWYQQTPGQGLQFLFEYFSETQRNKGNFPGRFSGRQFSNSRSEMNVSTLELGDSALYLCASSLAPGSGAGEQYFGPGTRLTVT.

This clone has a single count. The genes are TRBV5-1 and TRBJ2-5; 7 bases are a match to TRBD2. Germline trimming cut 5 bases from V and 3 bases from J; bases unmatched to any gene: 13. Germline loops: CDR1 SGHRS, CDR2 YFSETQ. CDR3 size: 16 residues. The CDR3 spells CASSPSAAGTEETQYF. The DNA of the CDR3 is TGCGCCAGCAGTCCTTCCGCAGCGGGAACGGAAGAGACCCAGTACTTC.

The genes are TRBV7-8 and TRBJ1-5; no firm D call. This CDR3 has 15 residues. V lost 2 bases and J 0 bases, leaving 8 bases between the germline ends. Looked up from germline, CDR1 is SGHVS and CDR2 is FQNEAQ. CDR3 bases: TGTGCCAGCAGCTTACGTACGGGTAGCAATCAGCCCCAGCATTTT. Amino acid sequence: CASSLRTGSNQPQHF.

The V call is TRBV6-2 or TRBV6-3, the J call TRBJ2-5, with 10 bases aligning to TRBD2. Germline V gives CDR1 MNHEY, CDR2 SVGEGT. The CDR3 contains 15 residues. Trimming took 5 bases from V and 4 from J; bases not matched to a gene: 7. For the CDR3, the DNA is TGTGCCAGCAGTGCGCTTAGCGGGAGGTTAGAGACCCAGTACTTC. Protein product: CASSALSGRLETQYF.